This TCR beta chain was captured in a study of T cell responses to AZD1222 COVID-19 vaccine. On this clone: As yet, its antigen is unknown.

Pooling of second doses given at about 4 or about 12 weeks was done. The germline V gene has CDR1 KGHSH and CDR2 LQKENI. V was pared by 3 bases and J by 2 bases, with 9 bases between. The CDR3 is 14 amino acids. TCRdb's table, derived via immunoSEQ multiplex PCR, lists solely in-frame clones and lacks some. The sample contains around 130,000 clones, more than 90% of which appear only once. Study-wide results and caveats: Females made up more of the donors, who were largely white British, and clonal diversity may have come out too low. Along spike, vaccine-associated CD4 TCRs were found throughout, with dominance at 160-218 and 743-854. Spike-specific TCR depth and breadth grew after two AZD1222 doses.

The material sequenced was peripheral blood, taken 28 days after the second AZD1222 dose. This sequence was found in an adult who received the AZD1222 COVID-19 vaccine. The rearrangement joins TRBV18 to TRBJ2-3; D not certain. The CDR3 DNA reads TGTGCCAGCTCACCGCTCCCCTCCACAGATACGCAGTATTTT. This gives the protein CASSPLPSTDTQYF.